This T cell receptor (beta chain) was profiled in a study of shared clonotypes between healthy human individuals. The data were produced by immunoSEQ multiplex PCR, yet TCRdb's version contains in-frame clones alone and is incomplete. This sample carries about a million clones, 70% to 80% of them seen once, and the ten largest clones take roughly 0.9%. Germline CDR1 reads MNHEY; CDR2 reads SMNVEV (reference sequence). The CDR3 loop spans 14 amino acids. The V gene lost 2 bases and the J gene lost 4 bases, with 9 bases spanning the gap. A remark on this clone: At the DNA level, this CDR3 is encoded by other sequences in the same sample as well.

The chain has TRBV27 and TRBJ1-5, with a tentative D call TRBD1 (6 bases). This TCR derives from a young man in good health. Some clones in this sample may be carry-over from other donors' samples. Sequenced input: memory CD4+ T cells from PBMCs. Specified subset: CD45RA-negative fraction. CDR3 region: CASSLIGGNQPQHF. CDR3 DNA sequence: TGTGCCAGCAGTTTAATAGGGGGGAATCAGCCCCAGCATTTT.